The rows below give T cell receptor beta chains drawn from one sample of a study of T-cell memory formation after mild COVID-19. TCRdb recomputed calls from the 5' RACE reads with MiXCR, one row per CDR3 protein. The sample has around 430,000 distinct CDR3 sequences, more than 15% seen once. Sequenced: PBMCs or a T cell subset sorted from them (not recorded which). These receptors all come from a man aged 18 to 30 who had mild COVID-19 (a few samples of this study predate the infection). Cell type and time point are not known. CDR3s include the opening cysteine and the closing phenylalanine or tryptophan. The D gene is left open where the match is weak. Clone size is not always given. Where it is, it says once, few, many or a class for expanded clones.

CDR3,DNA,J,V,size,D
CASSPGVNYEQYF,TGTGCCAGCAGTCCCGGGGTGAACTACGAGCAGTACTTC,TRBJ2-7,TRBV6-5,few,.
CASSQESFAMNTEAFF,TGCGCCAGCAGCCAAGAAAGCTTTGCCATGAACACTGAAGCTTTCTTT,TRBJ1-1,TRBV4-3,.,.
CASSLSGPGGYEQYF,TGTGCCAGCAGCTTAAGTGGTCCCGGGGGCTACGAGCAGTACTTC,TRBJ2-7,TRBV7-3,.,.
CASSRPGHDNSPLHF,TGTGCCAGCAGCCGCCCCGGACACGACAATTCACCCCTCCACTTT,TRBJ1-6,TRBV11-1,few,.
CASSPRAGGNQPQHF,TGTGCCAGCAGCCCCCGGGCAGGAGGCAATCAGCCCCAGCATTTT,TRBJ1-5,TRBV12-3/TRBV12-4,.,.
CSVEEPPRNYGYTF,TGCAGCGTTGAGGAGCCGCCGAGGAACTATGGCTACACCTTC,TRBJ1-2,TRBV29-1,.,.
CASSLEDRLSRFF,TGTGCCAGCAGCTTAGAGGACAGGCTGTCGCGGTTCTTC,TRBJ2-1,TRBV7-9,.,TRBD1
CASSGAGLTDTQYF,TGTGCCAGCAGCGGGGCGGGTCTCACAGATACGCAGTATTTT,TRBJ2-3,TRBV7-9,many,.
CSSTSGAGGTDTQYF,TGCAGCTCGACCTCGGGGGCGGGCGGCACAGATACGCAGTATTTT,TRBJ2-3,TRBV29-1,.,.
CSSSPWGAKDEQYF,TGTTCCAGCAGCCCCTGGGGGGCGAAGGACGAGCAGTACTTC,TRBJ2-7,TRBV7-2,.,.
CASSPYGGPWDEQYF,TGTGCCAGCAGCCCATATGGAGGGCCGTGGGACGAGCAGTACTTC,TRBJ2-7,TRBV3-1,.,.
CASSLGGTIYF,TGTGCCAGCAGTTTGGGGGGCACCATATATTTT,TRBJ1-3,TRBV12-3/TRBV12-4,.,.
CASSQDPRTGFDYTF,TGCGCCAGCAGCCAAGATCCAAGGACAGGATTTGATTACACCTTC,TRBJ1-2,TRBV4-3,few,TRBD1
CASSLVGGLGQETQYF,TGTGCCAGCAGCTTAGTGGGGGGACTAGGCCAAGAGACCCAGTACTTC,TRBJ2-5,TRBV11-2,.,TRBD2
CASSHDRPGLVTSYEQYF,TGTGCCAGCAGCCACGACCGTCCGGGACTAGTAACTTCCTACGAGCAGTACTTC,TRBJ2-7,TRBV3-1,few,TRBD2
CASSPDRSRNEQFF,TGTGCCAGCTCACCCGACAGGAGTCGCAATGAGCAGTTCTTC,TRBJ2-1,TRBV18,many,.
CSVGPLNTEAFF,TGCAGCGTGGGACCGCTGAACACTGAAGCTTTCTTT,TRBJ1-1,TRBV29-1,.,.
CASSLQSYNEQFF,TGTGCCAGCAGCTTGCAGTCCTACAATGAGCAGTTCTTC,TRBJ2-1,TRBV13,.,.
CASSLLGRGETQYF,TGTGCCAGCAGCTTACTTGGCAGGGGAGAGACCCAGTACTTC,TRBJ2-5,TRBV27,many,.
CSARKQGAQEKLFF,TGCAGTGCCCGTAAACAGGGGGCGCAGGAAAAACTGTTTTTT,TRBJ1-4,TRBV20-1,.,TRBD1
CASSLDRGGGETQYF,TGTGCCAGCAGTTTAGACAGGGGCGGTGGAGAGACCCAGTACTTC,TRBJ2-5,TRBV6-5,few,TRBD1
CSASRTPDIAGELFF,TGCAGTGCTAGTAGGACGCCCGACATAGCCGGGGAGCTGTTTTTT,TRBJ2-2,TRBV20-1,.,.
CASRPTTGGYGYTF,TGTGCCAGCAGACCTACGACAGGGGGCTATGGCTACACCTTC,TRBJ1-2,TRBV7-8,.,TRBD1
CASSPWVRATQYF,TGTGCCAGCTCACCATGGGTCAGGGCGACCCAGTACTTC,TRBJ2-5,TRBV18,.,.
CASSWTGGQNTEAFF,TGTGCCAGCAGCTGGACAGGGGGCCAGAACACTGAAGCTTTCTTT,TRBJ1-1,TRBV7-2,few,TRBD1
CASSQGGTNYGYTF,TGCGCCAGCAGCCAAGGAGGTACTAACTATGGCTACACCTTC,TRBJ1-2,TRBV4-1,.,.
CASSRRGGQGAGNEQFF,TGTGCCAGTAGTAGACGGGGGGGACAGGGGGCGGGCAATGAGCAGTTCTTC,TRBJ2-1,TRBV19,.,TRBD1
CASSLTSSYNSPLHF,TGCGCCAGCAGCTTGACGAGCTCCTATAATTCACCCCTCCACTTT,TRBJ1-6,TRBV5-1,.,.
CASSQDRGASSYNEQFF,TGTGCCAGCAGCCAAGATCGGGGAGCTAGCTCCTACAATGAGCAGTTCTTC,TRBJ2-1,TRBV14,few,.
CAISDSGLTDTQYF,TGTGCCATCAGTGATAGTGGCCTCACAGATACGCAGTATTTT,TRBJ2-3,TRBV10-3,.,.
CASSPRDRRHEQYF,TGTGCCAGCAGCCCCCGGGACAGGAGACACGAGCAGTACTTC,TRBJ2-7,TRBV7-9,few,TRBD1
CASSLHDRGSTNYGYTF,TGTGCCAGCAGCTTGCACGACAGGGGGAGTACTAACTATGGCTACACCTTC,TRBJ1-2,TRBV12-3/TRBV12-4,.,TRBD1
CASSSPTYQETQYF,TGTGCCAGCAGCTCGCCCACCTATCAAGAGACCCAGTACTTC,TRBJ2-5,TRBV5-5,few,.
CAISPGEDTQYF,TGTGCCATCAGCCCGGGGGAAGATACGCAGTATTTT,TRBJ2-3,TRBV10-3,few,.
CASRDSSGGNPDTQYF,TGTGCCAGCAGAGATTCTAGCGGGGGAAACCCAGATACGCAGTATTTT,TRBJ2-3,TRBV27,few,TRBD2
CASTYWNGGLLEQYF,TGTGCCAGCACCTACTGGAACGGGGGGCTCCTCGAGCAGTACTTC,TRBJ2-7,TRBV5-6,few,.
CSAREPTSGNTIYF,TGCAGTGCTAGAGAACCCACCTCTGGAAACACCATATATTTT,TRBJ1-3,TRBV20-1,few,.
CASSPMTSGGRTDTQYF,TGTGCCAGCAGCCCTATGACTAGCGGGGGTCGGACAGATACGCAGTATTTT,TRBJ2-3,TRBV5-4,.,TRBD2
CASSVAPGQGGHSPLHF,TGTGCCAGCAGCGTAGCCCCGGGACAGGGAGGGCATTCACCCCTCCACTTT,TRBJ1-6,TRBV9,many,TRBD1
CASSEWISGNTIYF,TGTGCCAGCAGTGAATGGATCTCTGGAAACACCATATATTTT,TRBJ1-3,TRBV25-1,few,.
CASSYSGGPNYGYTF,TGTGCCAGCAGTTACTCTGGAGGGCCTAACTATGGCTACACCTTC,TRBJ1-2,TRBV6-5,.,.
CASSLGPDQPQHF,TGTGCCAGCAGCTTAGGGCCGGATCAGCCCCAGCATTTT,TRBJ1-5,TRBV7-2,few,.
CASSYRQAGELFF,TGTGCCAGCAGCTACCGACAGGCCGGGGAGCTGTTTTTT,TRBJ2-2,TRBV7-2,.,.
CASSLSVRGAKNIQYF,TGTGCCAGCAGCTTAAGCGTAAGAGGGGCCAAAAACATTCAGTACTTC,TRBJ2-4,TRBV7-2,few,.
CASSVTGGQGTPNYGYTF,TGTGCCAGCAGCGTGACTGGAGGACAGGGGACGCCGAACTATGGCTACACCTTC,TRBJ1-2,TRBV9,.,TRBD1
CASSYISLSFSYNEQFF,TGTGCCAGCAGTTATATATCACTGTCGTTCTCCTACAATGAGCAGTTCTTC,TRBJ2-1,TRBV6-9,few,.
CASSQDSASVNEKLFF,TGCGCCAGCAGCCAAGACTCGGCCAGCGTTAATGAAAAACTGTTTTTT,TRBJ1-4,TRBV4-3,.,.
CASSYGLAGTQETQYF,TGTGCCAGCAGTTACGGCCTAGCGGGGACCCAAGAGACCCAGTACTTC,TRBJ2-5,TRBV6-5,.,TRBD2
CASRRTGGYGYTF,TGTGCCAGCAGGAGGACAGGCGGATATGGCTACACCTTC,TRBJ1-2,TRBV7-2,few,TRBD1